These 7 T cell receptor beta chains were sequenced from one sample in a study of T cell responses to AZD1222 COVID-19 vaccine. Clones were sequenced by immunoSEQ multiplex PCR, and TCRdb holds only the in-frame ones, with some missing. The data show approximately 84,000 clones, around 87% seen once. Sequenced material: peripheral blood, taken on day 0 of AZD1222 vaccination. Every receptor here comes from an adult in good health.

This sequence joins TRBV2 and TRBJ2-6; a weak D match, TRBD2 (5 bases). V was pared by 5 bases and J by 2 bases, with 7 bases between. The CDR3 sequence is 14 residues long. Germline V CDR1 and CDR2: SNHLY, FYNNEI. The CDR3 reads CASSRETGANVLTF. Written as DNA, the CDR3 is TGTGCCAGCAGTAGGGAGACTGGGGCCAACGTCCTGACTTTC.

This chain connects TRBV9 to TRBJ2-2, with D perhaps TRBD2 (5 bases). The CDR3 sequence is 15 residues long. CDR1 is SGDLS, CDR2 YYNGEE, per germline. V lost 0 bases and J lost 6, with 12 bases in between. The CDR3 spells CASSVVSLAPGELFF. Written as DNA, the CDR3 is TGTGCCAGCAGCGTAGTATCCCTAGCCCCCGGGGAGCTGTTTTTT.

The V and J genes are TRBV7-9 and TRBJ2-7, with 7 bases lining up with TRBD1. CDR3 length equals 17 residues. The germline CDR1 and CDR2 sequences are SEHNR and FQNEAQ (reference sequence). With 5 bases clipped from V and 0 bases from J, the junction kept 13 bases outside the gene matches. As DNA, the CDR3 is TGTGCCAGCAGCACACTATTTGCAGGGACAGACTCCTACGAGCAGTACTTC. Translating it yields CASSTLFAGTDSYEQYF.

The chain employs TRBV2 and TRBJ2-2, with D possibly being TRBD2 (5 bases). The CDR3 has 15 amino acids. The germline V and J ends were trimmed by 6 bases and 6 bases, with 17 bases remaining between them. Germline V gene data show CDR1 as SNHLY and CDR2 as FYNNEI. The CDR3 nucleotides are TGTGCCAGCAGCCCGGGATATATCGACGCCGGGGAGCTGTTTTTT. This translates into CASSPGYIDAGELFF. Full variable domain (remainder filled in from reference TRBV2 and TRBJ2-2): EPEVTQTPSHQVTQMGQEVILRCVPISNHLYFYWYRQILGQKVEFLVSFYNNEISEKSEIFDDQFSVERPDGSNFTLKIRSTKLEDSAMYFCASSPGYIDAGELFFGEGSRLTVL.

This clone appeared a few times. The V gene is TRBV4-2, the J gene TRBJ2-2, with D possibly TRBD1 on 5 matching bases. Trimming removed 0 bases at V and 0 bases at J, with 8 bases between. Germline CDR1 reads LGHNA; CDR2 reads YNFKEQ. The length of the CDR3 is 16 residues. The CDR3 sequence: CASSQDRAANTGELFF. CDR3 coding DNA: TGTGCCAGCAGCCAAGACAGGGCAGCGAACACCGGGGAGCTGTTTTTT.

This chain links TRBV5-1 with TRBJ1-5; no firm D call. The germline CDR1 and CDR2 sequences are SGHRS and YFSETQ. The CDR3 consists of 12 residues. The ends were cut back, 5 bases at V and 11 bases at J, with 14 bases in the middle. Written as DNA, the CDR3 is TGCGCCAGCAGGGACCCACCCGGGGCCCAGCATTTT. Its translation is CASRDPPGAQHF.

The chain uses TRBV9 and TRBJ1-4, with D uncertain. CDR1 and CDR2 (germline): SGDLS, YYNGEE. The CDR3 has 15 amino acids. The V end lost 3 bases, the J end lost 0 bases, and 9 bases lay between the germline ends. The CDR3 DNA sequence: TGTGCCAGCAGCGAGCGCGGGTCAACTAATGAAAAACTGTTTTTT. Its translation is CASSERGSTNEKLFF.